The rows below give T cell receptor beta chains drawn from one sample of a study of early T cells in non-severe SARS-CoV-2 infection. TCRdb analysed the 5' RACE reads with MiXCR anew, one entry per CDR3 protein. The table records about 63,000 distinct CDR3 sequences, over 10% of them present only once. Sequencing was performed on whole blood. Receptors originate from an adult who was a healthcare worker with PCR-confirmed SARS-CoV-2 infection or an uninfected control (not recorded which). Both conserved end residues are part of each CDR3.

v_gene	CDR3aa
TRBV7-9	CASSLEFPRGTEAFF
TRBV13	CASRSGGNTGELFF
TRBV6-2/TRBV6-3	CASSYPSWNYGYTF
TRBV10-1	CASSESRLATDTQYF
TRBV11-2	CASSLDGGWSTEAFF
TRBV7-6	CASSSEGSGGTGELFF
TRBV7-8	CASSLGSGGIGSYEQYF
TRBV6-2/TRBV6-3	CATGQGMNTEAFF
TRBV10-1	CASSAGLHNEQFF
TRBV12-3/TRBV12-4	CASSLFGGLTDTQYF
TRBV7-3	CASSQAGDGSEAFF
TRBV9	CASSVDPALTSTEAFF
TRBV4-3	CASSPDSGQETQYF
TRBV5-1	CASSVMTGSYEQYF
TRBV7-2	CASSSRGGPNVNTEAFF
TRBV30	CAWSKQGSYTF
TRBV20-1	CSAWTSSGNTIYF
TRBV7-9	CASSFDRVGTEAFF
TRBV12-3/TRBV12-4	CASSPEELVKKLFF
TRBV20-1	CSARDMRHPNTEAFF
TRBV6-1	CASKERGDLNEQFF
TRBV12-3/TRBV12-4	CASSFTGETEAFF
TRBV7-9	CASSQPPTGELFF
TRBV10-3	CAISDPDRLGDNQPQHF
TRBV6-5	CASRESGTERDGYTF
TRBV12-5	CASGPGTSVYNEQFF
TRBV27	CASSPMTGGYEQYF
TRBV29-1	CSVDGGGEKLFF
TRBV6-6	CASSQKNTEAFF
TRBV7-2	CASSKARLAGGLDTQYF
TRBV6-2/TRBV6-3	CASLRAGANEQFF
TRBV20-1	CSARDSTYGYTF
TRBV18	CASSPRTSGGSYNEQFF